This TCR beta chain was retrieved from a study of T cell responses to AZD1222 COVID-19 vaccine. Findings of the study overall: None of the repertoires were sampled until the peak T cell response had passed. Reportedly, nearly half of unique spike TCRs recognized epitopes outside B.1.351/B.1.1.7 mutations. The sample set comprised mostly white British donors with more females, and clonal diversity was possibly underestimated.

To note about this clone: The antigen is not known.

Libraries were prepared by immunoSEQ multiplex PCR; TCRdb keeps only in-frame clonotypes and omits some of them. This sample has around 100,000 clones, with about 88% found just once. This TCR was sampled from an adult in good health. The material was peripheral blood, obtained on day 0 of AZD1222 vaccination.

The CDR3, as DNA: TGTGCCAGCTCACCCCGCCAGGGATGGACTGAAGCTTTCTTT. Translating it yields CASSPRQGWTEAFF. The chain employs TRBV18 and TRBJ1-1; D might be TRBD1 (5 bases). The CDR3 covers 14 residues. V lost 3 bases and J lost 5, with 13 bases in between. The germline CDR1 and CDR2 sequences are KGHSH and LQKENI.